This T cell receptor (beta chain) derives from a study of neurological immune-mediated disorders. The germline V gene encodes CDR1 MDHEN and CDR2 SYDVKM. V was clipped by 9 bases and J by 6 bases, with 12 bases between them. The CDR3 has 11 amino acids. TCRdb re-derived calls from the 5' RACE reads in MiXCR, one entry per CDR3 protein. The top ten clones hold 9.2% of a sample with around 30,000 distinct CDR3 sequences, roughly 1.6% of them seen once. Regarding the study as a whole: Phylogenetically, 18 of 34 multiple sclerosis patients' repertoires fell into one related-CDR3 cluster, a possible signature.

This clonotype was detected many times. The target antigen is unknown. The sequence derives from a woman under 40 with multiple sclerosis. Sequenced sample: PBMCs. The chain recombines TRBV28 with TRBJ2-7, with D hard to call. CDR3 bases: TGTGCCAGTATCGGTGGGCTCGAGCAGTACTTC. As protein: CASIGGLEQYF.